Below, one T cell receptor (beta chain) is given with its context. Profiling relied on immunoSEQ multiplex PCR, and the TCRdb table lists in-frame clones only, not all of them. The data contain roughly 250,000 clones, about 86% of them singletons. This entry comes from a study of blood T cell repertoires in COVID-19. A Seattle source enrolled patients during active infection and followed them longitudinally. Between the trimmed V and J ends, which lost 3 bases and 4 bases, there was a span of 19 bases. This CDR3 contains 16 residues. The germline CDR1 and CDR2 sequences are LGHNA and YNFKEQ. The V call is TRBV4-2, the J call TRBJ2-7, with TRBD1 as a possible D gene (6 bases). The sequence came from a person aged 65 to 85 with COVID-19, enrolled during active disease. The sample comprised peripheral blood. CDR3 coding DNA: TGTGCCAGCAGCCAGTACTTGAGAGGGGGACCTTACGAGCAGTACTTC. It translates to CASSQYLRGGPYEQYF.